This T cell receptor beta chain was recorded in a study of T-cell memory formation after mild COVID-19. Study information: Largely donor-specific sequence clusters came from two donors.

TCRdb ran MiXCR on the 5' RACE reads and lists one entry per CDR3 protein. The sample carries roughly 150,000 distinct CDR3 sequences, approximately 15% recorded once. This clonotype was observed a handful of times. Its target is unknown. Study-wide results and caveats: CD4+ clones that contracted lay mainly in CM and EM; CD8+ ones lay in EMRA. Nothing showed for sure that second-wave clones peaking on day 37 were SARS-CoV-2 specific.

CDR3 size: 15 residues. The trim removed 3 bases at V and 2 bases at J, leaving 3 bases unmatched. Sequences were obtained from PBMCs or a T cell subset sorted from them (not recorded which). The source is an adult woman who had mild COVID-19 (a few samples of this study predate the infection). Cell type and time point are not known. The rearrangement uses TRBV12-3 or TRBV12-4 and TRBJ2-1, with 8 nucleotides matching TRBD2. CDR3 loop: CASSLAGGTYNEQFF. For the CDR3, the DNA is TGTGCCAGCAGTTTGGCGGGAGGAACCTACAATGAGCAGTTCTTC.